The clone carrying this T cell receptor beta chain was picked up a small number of times. Germline CDR1 GTSNPN, CDR2 SVGIG (reference sequence). V dropped 3 bases and J dropped 2 bases, with 8 bases sitting between them. This CDR3 has 14 residues. The table came from immunoSEQ multiplex PCR; TCRdb's copy has only in-frame clones and leaves some out. This table has about 120,000 clones, 80% to 90% appearing once. The sample is drawn from a study of blood T cell repertoires in COVID-19. The sequencing input was peripheral blood. The clonotype comes from a woman aged 70 to 79 with acute or convalescent COVID-19. This chain joins TRBV30 and TRBJ2-6, with D tentatively TRBD1 (5 bases). The chain's CDR3 is CAWRTQAGANVLTF. For the CDR3, the DNA is TGTGCCTGGAGAACACAGGCTGGGGCCAACGTCCTGACTTTC. Full variable domain (remainder filled in from reference TRBV30 and TRBJ2-6): SQTIHQWPATLVQPVGSPLSLECTVEGTSNPNLYWYRQAAGRGLQLLFYSVGIGQISSEVPQNLSASRPQDRQFILSSKKLLLSDSGFYLCAWRTQAGANVLTFGAGSRLTVL.